This is a list of T cell receptor beta chains from one sample in a study of Ad26.COV2.S vaccination and SARS-CoV-2 variants. The table came from immunoSEQ multiplex PCR; TCRdb's copy has only in-frame clones and leaves some out. The sample shows some 270,000 clones, approximately 88% of them seen only once. The source was peripheral blood, collected in a trial of Ad26.COV2.S vaccine versus placebo. The receptors derive from a person aged 18-60 years who received the Ad26.COV2.S COVID-19 vaccine or a placebo. The CDR3 runs from the conserved cysteine through the conserved F or W. Fields, in order: clone size, V gene, J gene, D gene, CDR3 DNA, CDR3 protein. The D gene is left open where the match is weak. Not every row has a clone size; where given, it reads once, few, many or a size class.

>few|TRBV30|TRBJ2-2|TRBD1
TGTGCCTGGACCCGGGACAGGGGGTATGGCGGGGAGCTGTTTTTT
CAWTRDRGYGGELFF
>NA|TRBV7-9|TRBJ1-4|NA
TGTGCCAGCAGCCCCCTGGGGGAAAAACTGTTTTTT
CASSPLGEKLFF
>NA|TRBV7-6|TRBJ2-3|NA
TGTGCCAGCAGCTCCCACGTGCCCTCCGTGGGCACAGATACGCAGTATTTT
CASSSHVPSVGTDTQYF
>NA|TRBV5-4|TRBJ1-2|TRBD1
TGTGCCAGCAGCCCCGAGCCGGGACAGGGTTTCGGCTACACCTTC
CASSPEPGQGFGYTF
>NA|TRBV7-8|TRBJ2-7|TRBD1
TGTGCCAGCAGCTTAGGAGGGGCAGGGGGCGCGGTGGGAGACTTC
CASSLGGAGGAVGDF
>NA|TRBV4-2|TRBJ2-7|NA
TGTGCCAGCAGCCAAGCAGCGGTCCGAACCTACGAGCAGTACTTC
CASSQAAVRTYEQYF
>NA|TRBV7-2|TRBJ1-4|TRBD1
TGTGCCAGCAGTCCACCGGGACAGGGGAGGTACACTAATGAAAAACTGTTTTTT
CASSPPGQGRYTNEKLFF
>NA|TRBV5-5|TRBJ2-4|NA
TGTGCCAGCAGCCGTACGTCGGGGGGCATTGACATTCAGTACTTC
CASSRTSGGIDIQYF
>once|TRBV6-5|TRBJ2-2|TRBD1
TGTGCCAGCAATCAAAGGACAGGGGTTCCCGGGGAGCTGTTTTTT
CASNQRTGVPGELFF
>NA|TRBV9|TRBJ1-3|NA
TGTGCCAGCAGCGCCGGTCTAAACACCATATATTTT
CASSAGLNTIYF